Listed below are T cell receptor beta chains from one sample, sequenced in a study of T cell repertoires in cytomegalovirus infection. TCRdb re-analysed the reads in MiXCR, keeping a single row per CDR3 protein. This sample has more than 200,000 distinct CDR3 sequences, with approximately 9.2% found just once. The sequenced sample was PBMCs. The receptors shown here come from a human donor in good health (CMV status not recorded). Some clones in this sample may be carry-over from other donors' samples. Both conserved end residues are part of each CDR3. The order of the fields is CDR3 protein, V gene, J gene.

CASSRGWGGRDTEAFF,TRBV5-1,TRBJ1-1
CSARDRVIYTEAFF,TRBV20-1,TRBJ1-1
CASSLGGPGLAGAFTDTQYF,TRBV11-2,TRBJ2-3
CASSWGGGSPLHF,TRBV7-2,TRBJ1-6
CASSIAGGRLNTEAFF,TRBV19,TRBJ1-1
CASSSGGASKNIQYF,TRBV28,TRBJ2-4
CSARFRQGMGTEAFF,TRBV20-1,TRBJ1-1
CASMRGSYNEQFF,TRBV19,TRBJ2-1
CASSSRGVTETQYF,TRBV12-3/TRBV12-4,TRBJ2-5
CASSAFGFTQPQHF,TRBV2,TRBJ1-5
CASSIPERPETQYF,TRBV12-3/TRBV12-4,TRBJ2-5
CASSFRATNTEAFF,TRBV27,TRBJ1-1
CASSLEYAGFYNEQFF,TRBV7-2,TRBJ2-1
CASSPRTGIQPQHF,TRBV12-3/TRBV12-4,TRBJ1-5
CASSFSERERETQYF,TRBV7-8,TRBJ2-5
CASRGQGHSSNQPQHF,TRBV6-2/TRBV6-3,TRBJ1-5
CASYLAGGGNEQFF,TRBV6-2/TRBV6-3,TRBJ2-1
CASSLEFTGSSPLHF,TRBV7-2,TRBJ1-6
CATSDNTDYAQHF,TRBV24-1,TRBJ1-5
CASSLDGASLSQETQYF,TRBV6-6,TRBJ2-5
CASSQDPSGANVLTF,TRBV7-9,TRBJ2-6
CASSLDRFYEQFF,TRBV11-2,TRBJ2-1
CASSRGEGPRYEQYF,TRBV28,TRBJ2-7
CASSPNAVMNTEAFF,TRBV4-3,TRBJ1-1
CASSYPSGAGYNEQFF,TRBV6-5,TRBJ2-1
CASSSNGGVEETQYF,TRBV7-3,TRBJ2-5
CASRLDRYQETQYF,TRBV2,TRBJ2-5
CASSRTGASTDTQYF,TRBV7-3,TRBJ2-3
CASIWRTGHEAFF,TRBV6-2/TRBV6-3,TRBJ1-1
CASSLGGLAGAGKETQYF,TRBV7-2,TRBJ2-5
CATGLTSGAYEQYF,TRBV6-6,TRBJ2-7